This T cell receptor beta chain was observed in a study of blood T cell repertoires in COVID-19. For the study at large: Samples taken during acute and convalescent COVID-19 were collected in the United States, Italy and Spain. The analysed material was cDNA or gDNA that came from T cells, B-cell-depleted T cells, or PBMCs.

Methods used by the authors: Estimates of nucleated cell counts were drawn from the amplification of reference gene primers. TCRdb keeps only in-frame clones here, not all; method: immunoSEQ multiplex PCR. The V and J calls and clone size are taken from that table; D and trimming were inferred from the DNA. The sample includes about 190,000 clones, around 89% of them seen just once. Germline V CDR1 and CDR2: SNHLY, FYNNEI. This CDR3 comprises 13 residues. Trimming stripped 6 bases from V and 2 bases from J, with 8 bases between. The receptor's source is a human donor in a cohort sampled during active COVID-19. The sample comprised peripheral blood. The chain couples TRBV2 to TRBJ1-5, with D perhaps TRBD1 (5 bases). The CDR3 DNA reads TGTGCCAGCAGGGACAACGGCAATCAGCCCCAGCATTTT. This gives the protein CASRDNGNQPQHF.